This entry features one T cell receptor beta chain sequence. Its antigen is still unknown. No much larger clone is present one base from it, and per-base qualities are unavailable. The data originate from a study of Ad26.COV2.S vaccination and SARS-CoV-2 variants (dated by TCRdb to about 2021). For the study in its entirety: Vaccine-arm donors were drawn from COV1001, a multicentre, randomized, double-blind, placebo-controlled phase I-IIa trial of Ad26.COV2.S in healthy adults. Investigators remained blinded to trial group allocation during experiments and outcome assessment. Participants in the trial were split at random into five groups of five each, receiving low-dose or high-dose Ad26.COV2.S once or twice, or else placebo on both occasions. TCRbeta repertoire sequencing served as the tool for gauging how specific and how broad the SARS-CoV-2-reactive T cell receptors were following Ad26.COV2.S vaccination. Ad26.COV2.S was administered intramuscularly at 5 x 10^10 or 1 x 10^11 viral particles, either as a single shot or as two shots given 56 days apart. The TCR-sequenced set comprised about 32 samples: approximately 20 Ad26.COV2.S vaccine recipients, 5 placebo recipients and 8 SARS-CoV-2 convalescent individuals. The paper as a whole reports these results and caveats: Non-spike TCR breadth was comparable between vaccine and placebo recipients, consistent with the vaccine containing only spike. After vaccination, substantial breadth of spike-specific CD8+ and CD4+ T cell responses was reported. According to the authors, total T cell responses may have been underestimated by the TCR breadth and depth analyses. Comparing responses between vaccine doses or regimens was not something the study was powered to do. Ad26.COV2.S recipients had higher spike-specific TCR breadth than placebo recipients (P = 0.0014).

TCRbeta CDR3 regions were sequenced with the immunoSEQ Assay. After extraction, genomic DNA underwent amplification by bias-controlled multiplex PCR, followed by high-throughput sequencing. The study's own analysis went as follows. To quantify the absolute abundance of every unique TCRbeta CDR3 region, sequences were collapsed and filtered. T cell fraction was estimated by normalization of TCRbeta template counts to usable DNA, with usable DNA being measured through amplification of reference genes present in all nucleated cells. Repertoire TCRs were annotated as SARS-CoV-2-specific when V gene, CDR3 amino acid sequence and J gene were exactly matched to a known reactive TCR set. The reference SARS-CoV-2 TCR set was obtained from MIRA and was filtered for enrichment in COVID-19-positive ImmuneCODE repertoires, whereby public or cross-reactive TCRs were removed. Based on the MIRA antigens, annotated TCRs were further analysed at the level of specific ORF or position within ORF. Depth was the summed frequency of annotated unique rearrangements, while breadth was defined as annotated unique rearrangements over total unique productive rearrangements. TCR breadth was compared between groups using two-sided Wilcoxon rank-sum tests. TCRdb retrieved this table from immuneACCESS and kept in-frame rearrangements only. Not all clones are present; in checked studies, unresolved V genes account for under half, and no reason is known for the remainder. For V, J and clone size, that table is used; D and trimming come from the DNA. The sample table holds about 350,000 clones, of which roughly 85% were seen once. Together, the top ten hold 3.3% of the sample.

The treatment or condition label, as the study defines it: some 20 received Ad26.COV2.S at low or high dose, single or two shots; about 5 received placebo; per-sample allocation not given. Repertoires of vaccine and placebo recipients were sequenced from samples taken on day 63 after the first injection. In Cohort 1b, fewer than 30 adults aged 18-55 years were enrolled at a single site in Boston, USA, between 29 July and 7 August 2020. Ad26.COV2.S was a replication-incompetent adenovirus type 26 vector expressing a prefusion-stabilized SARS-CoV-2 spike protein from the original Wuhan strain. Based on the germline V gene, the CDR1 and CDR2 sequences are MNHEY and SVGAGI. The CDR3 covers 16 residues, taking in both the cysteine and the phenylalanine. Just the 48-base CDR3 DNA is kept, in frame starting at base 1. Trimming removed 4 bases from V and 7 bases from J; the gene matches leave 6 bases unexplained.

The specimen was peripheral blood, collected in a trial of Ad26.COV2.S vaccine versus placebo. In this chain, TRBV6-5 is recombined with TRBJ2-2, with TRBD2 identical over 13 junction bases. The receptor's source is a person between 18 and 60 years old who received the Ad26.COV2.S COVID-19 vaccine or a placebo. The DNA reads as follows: TGTGCCAGCAGTTCCAAGGGACTAGCGGGGTTCGGGGAGCTGTTTTTT. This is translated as CASSSKGLAGFGELFF.